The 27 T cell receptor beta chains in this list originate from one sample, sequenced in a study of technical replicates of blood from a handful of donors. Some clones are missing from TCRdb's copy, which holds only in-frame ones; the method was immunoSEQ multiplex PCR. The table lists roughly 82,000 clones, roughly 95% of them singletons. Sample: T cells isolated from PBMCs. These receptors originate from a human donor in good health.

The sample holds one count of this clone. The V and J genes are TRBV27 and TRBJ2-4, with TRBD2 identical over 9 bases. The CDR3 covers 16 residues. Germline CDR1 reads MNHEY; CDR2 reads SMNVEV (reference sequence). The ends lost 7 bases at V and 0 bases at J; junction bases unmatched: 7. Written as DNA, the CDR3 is TGTGCCAGCAATCCCACAGCGGGAGGAGCCAAAAACATTCAGTACTTC. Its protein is CASNPTAGGAKNIQYF.

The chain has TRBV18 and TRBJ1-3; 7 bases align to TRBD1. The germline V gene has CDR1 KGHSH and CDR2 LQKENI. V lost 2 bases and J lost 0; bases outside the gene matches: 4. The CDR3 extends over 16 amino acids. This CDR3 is CASSPGDRVSGNTIYF. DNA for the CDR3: TGTGCCAGCTCACCAGGAGACAGGGTCTCTGGAAACACCATATATTTT.

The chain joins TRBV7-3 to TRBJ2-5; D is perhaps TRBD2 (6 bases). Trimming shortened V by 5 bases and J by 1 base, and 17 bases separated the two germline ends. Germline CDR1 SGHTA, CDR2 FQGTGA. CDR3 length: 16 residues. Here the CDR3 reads CASSLNPREIQETQYF. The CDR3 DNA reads TGTGCCAGCAGCCTGAATCCCCGGGAGATCCAAGAGACCCAGTACTTC.

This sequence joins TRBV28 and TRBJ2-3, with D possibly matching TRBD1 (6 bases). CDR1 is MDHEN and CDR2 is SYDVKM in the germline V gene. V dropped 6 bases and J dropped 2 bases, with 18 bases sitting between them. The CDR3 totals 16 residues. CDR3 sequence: CASSHGLRGTTDTQYF. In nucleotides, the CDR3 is TGTGCCAGCAGCCACGGCCTAAGGGGGACCACAGATACGCAGTATTTT.

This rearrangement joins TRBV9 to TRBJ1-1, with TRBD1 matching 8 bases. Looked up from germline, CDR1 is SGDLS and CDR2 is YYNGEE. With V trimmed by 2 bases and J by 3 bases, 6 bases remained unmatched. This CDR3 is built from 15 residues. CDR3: CASSVLQGGHTEAFF. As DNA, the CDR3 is TGTGCCAGCAGCGTGTTACAGGGGGGCCACACTGAAGCTTTCTTT. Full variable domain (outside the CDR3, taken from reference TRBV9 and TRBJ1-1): DSGVTQTPKHLITATGQRVTLRCSPRSGDLSVYWYQQSLDQGLQFLIQYYNGEERAKGNILERFSAQQFPDLHSELNLSSLELGDSALYFCASSVLQGGHTEAFFGQGTRLTVV.

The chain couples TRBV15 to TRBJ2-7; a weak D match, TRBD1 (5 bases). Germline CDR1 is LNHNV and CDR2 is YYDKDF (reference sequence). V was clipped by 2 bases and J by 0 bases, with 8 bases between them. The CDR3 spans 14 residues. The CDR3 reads CATSRTGNSYEQYF. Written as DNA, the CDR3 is TGTGCCACCAGCAGAACAGGAAACTCCTACGAGCAGTACTTC.

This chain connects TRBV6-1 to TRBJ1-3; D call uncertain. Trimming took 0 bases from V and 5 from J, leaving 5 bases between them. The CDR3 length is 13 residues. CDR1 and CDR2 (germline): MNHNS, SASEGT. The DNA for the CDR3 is TGTGCCAGCAGTGAAGCGTACAGAAACACCATATATTTT. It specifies CASSEAYRNTIYF.

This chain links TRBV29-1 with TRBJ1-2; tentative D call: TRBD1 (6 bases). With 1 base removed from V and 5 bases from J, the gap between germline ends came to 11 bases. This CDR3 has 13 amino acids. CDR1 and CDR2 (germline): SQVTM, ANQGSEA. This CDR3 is CSVEGTADYGYTF. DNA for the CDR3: TGCAGCGTTGAAGGGACAGCCGATTATGGCTACACCTTC. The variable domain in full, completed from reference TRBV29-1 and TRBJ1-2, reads SAVISQKPSRDICQRGTSLTIQCQVDSQVTMMFWYRQQPGQSLTLIATANQGSEATYESGFVIDKFPISRPNLTFSTLTVSNMSPEDSSIYLCSVEGTADYGYTFGSGTRLTVV.

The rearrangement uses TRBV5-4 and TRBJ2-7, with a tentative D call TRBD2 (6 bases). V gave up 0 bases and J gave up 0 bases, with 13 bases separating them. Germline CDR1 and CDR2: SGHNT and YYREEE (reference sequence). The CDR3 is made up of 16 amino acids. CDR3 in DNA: TGTGCCAGCAGCTTGGGAGGGACTTCCAGCTCCTACGAGCAGTACTTC. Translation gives CASSLGGTSSSYEQYF.

In nucleotides, the CDR3 is TGTGCCAGCTCACCCGAGGGCGAGCAGTACTTC. This gives the protein CASSPEGEQYF. J is TRBJ2-7 and V is TRBV18, with a tentative D call TRBD2 (5 bases). Germline V gene data show CDR1 as KGHSH and CDR2 as LQKENI. The CDR3 is made up of 11 amino acids. V lost 3 bases to trimming and J lost 6 bases, with 6 bases between them.

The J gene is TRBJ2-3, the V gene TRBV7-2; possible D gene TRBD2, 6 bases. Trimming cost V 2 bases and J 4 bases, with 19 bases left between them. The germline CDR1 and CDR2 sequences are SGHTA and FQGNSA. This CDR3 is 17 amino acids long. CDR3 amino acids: CASSLYALAGRSDTQYF. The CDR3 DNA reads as TGTGCCAGCAGCTTATATGCCCTGGCAGGGAGGTCAGATACGCAGTATTTT.

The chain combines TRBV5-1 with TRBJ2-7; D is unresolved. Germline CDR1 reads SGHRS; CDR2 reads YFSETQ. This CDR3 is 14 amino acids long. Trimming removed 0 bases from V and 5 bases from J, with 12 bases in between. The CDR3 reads CASSLEAEPNEQYF. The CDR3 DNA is TGCGCCAGCAGCTTGGAGGCGGAACCGAACGAGCAGTACTTC.

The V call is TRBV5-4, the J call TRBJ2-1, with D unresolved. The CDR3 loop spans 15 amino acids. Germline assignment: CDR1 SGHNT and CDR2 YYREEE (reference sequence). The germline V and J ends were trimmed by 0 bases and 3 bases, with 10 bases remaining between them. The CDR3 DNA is TGTGCCAGCAGCTTGGCTACAGCTATCTACAATGAGCAGTTCTTC. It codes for CASSLATAIYNEQFF.

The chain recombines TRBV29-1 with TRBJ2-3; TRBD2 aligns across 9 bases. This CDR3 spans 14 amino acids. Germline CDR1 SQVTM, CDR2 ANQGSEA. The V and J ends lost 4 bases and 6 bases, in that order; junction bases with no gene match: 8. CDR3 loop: CSVANSGSWDTQYF. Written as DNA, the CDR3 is TGCAGCGTTGCTAATAGCGGGAGCTGGGATACGCAGTATTTT.

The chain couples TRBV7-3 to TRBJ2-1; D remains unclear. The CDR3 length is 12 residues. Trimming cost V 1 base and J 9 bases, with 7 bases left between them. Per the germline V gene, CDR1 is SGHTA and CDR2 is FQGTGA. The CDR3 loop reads CASSLRDGEQFF. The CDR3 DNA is TGTGCCAGCAGCTTAAGAGATGGTGAGCAGTTCTTC.

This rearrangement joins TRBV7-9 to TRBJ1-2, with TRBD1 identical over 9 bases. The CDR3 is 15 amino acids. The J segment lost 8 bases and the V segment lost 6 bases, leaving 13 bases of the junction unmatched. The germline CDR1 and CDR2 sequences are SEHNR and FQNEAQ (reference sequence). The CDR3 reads CASSLSIRTGEGYTF. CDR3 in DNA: TGTGCCAGCAGTTTATCGATTCGGACAGGGGAGGGCTACACCTTC.

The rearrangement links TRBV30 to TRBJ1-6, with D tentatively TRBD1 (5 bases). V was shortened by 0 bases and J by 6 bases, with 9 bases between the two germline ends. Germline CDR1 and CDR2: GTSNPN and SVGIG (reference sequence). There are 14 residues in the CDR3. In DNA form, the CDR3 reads TGTGCCTGGAGTGTAGTGGGGGGTAATTCACCCCTCCACTTT. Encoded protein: CAWSVVGGNSPLHF. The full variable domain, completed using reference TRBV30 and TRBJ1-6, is SQTIHQWPATLVQPVGSPLSLECTVEGTSNPNLYWYRQAAGRGLQLLFYSVGIGQISSEVPQNLSASRPQDRQFILSSKKLLLSDSGFYLCAWSVVGGNSPLHFGNGTRLTVT.

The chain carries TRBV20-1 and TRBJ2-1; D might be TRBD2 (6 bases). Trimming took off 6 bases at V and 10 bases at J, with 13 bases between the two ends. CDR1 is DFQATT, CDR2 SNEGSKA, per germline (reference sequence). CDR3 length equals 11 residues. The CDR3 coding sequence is TGCAGTGCCCAATGGGGGGAGGAGCAGTTCTTC. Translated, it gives CSAQWGEEQFF.

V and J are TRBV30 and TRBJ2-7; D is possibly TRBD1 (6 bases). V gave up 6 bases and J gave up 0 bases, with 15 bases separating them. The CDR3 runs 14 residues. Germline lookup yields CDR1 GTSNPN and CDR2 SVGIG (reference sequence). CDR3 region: CACYTGPTSYEQYF. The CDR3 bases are TGTGCCTGCTATACAGGGCCAACCTCCTACGAGCAGTACTTC.

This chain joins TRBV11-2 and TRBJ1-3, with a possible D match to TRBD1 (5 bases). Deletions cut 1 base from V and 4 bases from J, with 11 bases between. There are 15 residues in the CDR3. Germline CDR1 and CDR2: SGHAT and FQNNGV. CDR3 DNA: TGTGCCAGCAGCTTAGGCCGCACAGGAGGAAACACCATATATTTT. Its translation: CASSLGRTGGNTIYF.

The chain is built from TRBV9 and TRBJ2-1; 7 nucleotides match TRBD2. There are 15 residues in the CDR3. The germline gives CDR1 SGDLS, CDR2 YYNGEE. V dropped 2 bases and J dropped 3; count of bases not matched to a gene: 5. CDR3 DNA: TGTGCCAGCAGCGTCGGCGGGAGCGTCTACAATGAGCAGTTCTTC. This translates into CASSVGGSVYNEQFF.

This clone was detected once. CDR3 in amino acids: CASREGTAYTF. Here the CDR3 DNA reads TGTGCCAGCAGAGAAGGAACAGCCTACACCTTC. The chain links TRBV7-9 to TRBJ1-2; D is unresolved. Germline V gene data show CDR1 as SEHNR and CDR2 as FQNEAQ (reference sequence). Between the trimmed V and J ends, which lost 6 bases and 10 bases, there was a span of 12 bases. This CDR3 region has 11 residues. Full variable domain (outside the CDR3, taken from reference TRBV7-9 and TRBJ1-2): DTGVSQNPRHKITKRGQNVTFRCDPISEHNRLYWYRQTLGQGPEFLTYFQNEAQLEKSRLLSDRFSAERPKGSFSTLEIQRTEQGDSAMYLCASREGTAYTFGSGTRLTVV.

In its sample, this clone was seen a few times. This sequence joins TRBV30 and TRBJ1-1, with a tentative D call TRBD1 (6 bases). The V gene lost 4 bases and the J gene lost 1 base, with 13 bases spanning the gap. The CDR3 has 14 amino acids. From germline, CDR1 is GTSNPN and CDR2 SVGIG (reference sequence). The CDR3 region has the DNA TGTGCCTGGAACCCGGGACACCAGAACACTGAAGCTTTCTTT. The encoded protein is CAWNPGHQNTEAFF.

In DNA, the CDR3 is TGTGCCAGCAGCTTAGCTAGGACTATGAATGAGCAGTTCTTC. Protein: CASSLARTMNEQFF. This sequence joins TRBV7-9 and TRBJ2-1, with D maybe TRBD2 (6 bases). CDR3 length: 14 residues. Germline V lookup: CDR1 SEHNR, CDR2 FQNEAQ (reference sequence). Trimming stripped 0 bases from V and 7 bases from J, with 10 bases between.

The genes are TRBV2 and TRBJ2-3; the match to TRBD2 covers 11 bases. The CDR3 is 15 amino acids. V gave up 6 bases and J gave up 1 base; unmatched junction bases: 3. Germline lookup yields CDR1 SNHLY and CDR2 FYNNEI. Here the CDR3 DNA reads TGTGCCAGCAGGGGACTAGCGGAAGGCACAGATACGCAGTATTTT. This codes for CASRGLAEGTDTQYF.

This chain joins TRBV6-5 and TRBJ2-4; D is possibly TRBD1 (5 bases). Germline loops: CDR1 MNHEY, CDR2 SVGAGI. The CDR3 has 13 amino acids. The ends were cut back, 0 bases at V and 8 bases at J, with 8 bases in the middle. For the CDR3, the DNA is TGTGCCAGCAGTTACTCAGGGGTGGACATTCAGTACTTC. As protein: CASSYSGVDIQYF.

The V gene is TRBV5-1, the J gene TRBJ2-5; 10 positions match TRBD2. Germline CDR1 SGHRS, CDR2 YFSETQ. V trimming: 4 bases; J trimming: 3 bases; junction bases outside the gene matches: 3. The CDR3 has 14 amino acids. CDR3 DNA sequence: TGCGCCAGCAGCGCCGGACTAGCGGAAGAGACCCAGTACTTC. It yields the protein CASSAGLAEETQYF.